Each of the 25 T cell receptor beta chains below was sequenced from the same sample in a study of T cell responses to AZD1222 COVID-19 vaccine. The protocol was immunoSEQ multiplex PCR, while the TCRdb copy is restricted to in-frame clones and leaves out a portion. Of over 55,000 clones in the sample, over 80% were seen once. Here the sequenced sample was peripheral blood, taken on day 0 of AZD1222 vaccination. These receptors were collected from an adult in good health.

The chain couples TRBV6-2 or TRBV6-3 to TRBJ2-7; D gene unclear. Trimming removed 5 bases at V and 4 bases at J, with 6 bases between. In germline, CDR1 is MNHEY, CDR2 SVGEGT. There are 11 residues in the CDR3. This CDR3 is CASSRDYEQYF. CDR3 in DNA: TGTGCCAGCAGTAGGGATTACGAGCAGTACTTC.

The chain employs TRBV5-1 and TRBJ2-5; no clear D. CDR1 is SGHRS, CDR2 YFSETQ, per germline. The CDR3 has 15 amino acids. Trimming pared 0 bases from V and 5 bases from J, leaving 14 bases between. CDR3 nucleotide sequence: TGCGCCAGCAGCTTGGTCCCCCAGAGGTATGAGACCCAGTACTTC. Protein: CASSLVPQRYETQYF. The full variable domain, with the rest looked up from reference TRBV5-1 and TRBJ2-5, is KAGVTQTPRYLIKTRGQQVTLSCSPISGHRSVSWYQQTPGQGLQFLFEYFSETQRNKGNFPGRFSGRQFSNSRSEMNVSTLELGDSALYLCASSLVPQRYETQYFGPGTRLLVL.

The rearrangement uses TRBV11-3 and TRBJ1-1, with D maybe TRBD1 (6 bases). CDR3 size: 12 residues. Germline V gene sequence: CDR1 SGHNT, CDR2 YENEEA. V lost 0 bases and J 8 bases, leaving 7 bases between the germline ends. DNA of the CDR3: TGTGCCAGCAGCTTAGACGGGACAGAAGCTTTCTTT. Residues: CASSLDGTEAFF.

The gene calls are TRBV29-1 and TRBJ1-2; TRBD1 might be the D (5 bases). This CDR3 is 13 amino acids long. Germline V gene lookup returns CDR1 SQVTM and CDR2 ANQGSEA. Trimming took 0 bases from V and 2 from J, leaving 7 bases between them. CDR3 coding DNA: TGCAGCGTTGAAGAGACAGAGAACTATGGCTACACCTTC. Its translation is CSVEETENYGYTF.

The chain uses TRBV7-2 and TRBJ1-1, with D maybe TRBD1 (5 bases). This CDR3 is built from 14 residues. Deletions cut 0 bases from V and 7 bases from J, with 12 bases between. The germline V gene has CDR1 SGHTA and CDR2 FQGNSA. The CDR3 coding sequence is TGTGCCAGCAGCTTAGCGGGGGGAGGTTATGAAGCTTTCTTT. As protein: CASSLAGGGYEAFF. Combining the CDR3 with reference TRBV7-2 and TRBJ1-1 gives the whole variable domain GAGVSQSPSNKVTEKGKDVELRCDPISGHTALYWYRQSLGQGLEFLIYFQGNSAPDKSGLPSDRFSAERTGGSVSTLTIQRTQQEDSAVYLCASSLAGGGYEAFFGQGTRLTVV.

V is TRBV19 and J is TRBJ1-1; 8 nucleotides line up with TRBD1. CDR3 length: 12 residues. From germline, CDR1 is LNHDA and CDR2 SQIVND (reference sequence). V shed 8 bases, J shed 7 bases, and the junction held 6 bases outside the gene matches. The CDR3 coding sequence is TGTGCCAGTTCCAGGGGGCGCGTTGAAGCTTTCTTT. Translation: CASSRGRVEAFF.

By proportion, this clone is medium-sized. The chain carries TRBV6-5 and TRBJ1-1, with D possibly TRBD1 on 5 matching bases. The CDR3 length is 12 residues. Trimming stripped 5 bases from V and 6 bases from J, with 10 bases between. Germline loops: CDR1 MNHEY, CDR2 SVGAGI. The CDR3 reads CASSPGFPEAFF. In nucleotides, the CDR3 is TGTGCCAGCAGTCCAGGGTTCCCTGAAGCTTTCTTT.

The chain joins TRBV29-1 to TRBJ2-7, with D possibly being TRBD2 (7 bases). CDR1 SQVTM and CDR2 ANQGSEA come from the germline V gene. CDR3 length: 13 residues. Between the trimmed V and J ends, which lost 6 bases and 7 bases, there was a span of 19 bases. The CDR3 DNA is TGCAGCGTCGGCCGGGGGGCGGCTAGTGAGCAGTACTTC. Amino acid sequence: CSVGRGAASEQYF.

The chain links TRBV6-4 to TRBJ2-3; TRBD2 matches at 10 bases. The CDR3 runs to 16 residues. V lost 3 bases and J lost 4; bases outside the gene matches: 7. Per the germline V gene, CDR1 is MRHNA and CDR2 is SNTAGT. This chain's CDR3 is CASSESGGAGADTQYF. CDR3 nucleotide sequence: TGTGCCAGCAGTGAAAGCGGGGGGGCCGGAGCAGATACGCAGTATTTT.

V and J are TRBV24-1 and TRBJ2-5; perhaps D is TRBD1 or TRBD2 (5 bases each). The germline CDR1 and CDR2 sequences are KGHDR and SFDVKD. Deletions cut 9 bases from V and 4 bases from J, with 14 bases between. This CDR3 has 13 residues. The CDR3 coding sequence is TGTGCCACCCAGGAGGCAGGGCTAGAGACCCAGTACTTC. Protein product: CATQEAGLETQYF.

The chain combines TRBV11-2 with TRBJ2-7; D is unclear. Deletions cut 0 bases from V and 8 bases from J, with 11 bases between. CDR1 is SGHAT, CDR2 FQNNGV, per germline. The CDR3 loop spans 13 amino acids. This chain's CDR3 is CASSLDAPAKQYF. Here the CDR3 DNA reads TGTGCCAGCAGCTTAGATGCCCCAGCTAAGCAGTACTTC.

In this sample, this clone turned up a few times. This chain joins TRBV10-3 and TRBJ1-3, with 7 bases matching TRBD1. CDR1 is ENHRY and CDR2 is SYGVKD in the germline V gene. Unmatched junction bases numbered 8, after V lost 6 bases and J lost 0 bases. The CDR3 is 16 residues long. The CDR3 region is CAIRAEGADSGNTIYF. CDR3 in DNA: TGTGCCATCAGGGCGGAGGGGGCCGACTCTGGAAACACCATATATTTT.

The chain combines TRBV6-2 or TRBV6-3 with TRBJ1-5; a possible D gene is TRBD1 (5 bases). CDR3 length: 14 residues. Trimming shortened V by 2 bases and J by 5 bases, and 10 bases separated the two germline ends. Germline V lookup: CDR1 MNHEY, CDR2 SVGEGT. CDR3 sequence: CASSYTEGDQPQHF. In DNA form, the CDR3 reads TGTGCCAGCAGTTACACGGAAGGGGATCAGCCCCAGCATTTT.

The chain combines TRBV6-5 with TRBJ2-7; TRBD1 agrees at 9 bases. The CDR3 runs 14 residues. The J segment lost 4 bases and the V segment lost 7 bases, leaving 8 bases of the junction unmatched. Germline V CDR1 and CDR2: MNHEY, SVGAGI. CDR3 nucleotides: TGTGCCAGCACCTTGGGACAGGGAATTTACGAGCAGTACTTC. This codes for CASTLGQGIYEQYF.

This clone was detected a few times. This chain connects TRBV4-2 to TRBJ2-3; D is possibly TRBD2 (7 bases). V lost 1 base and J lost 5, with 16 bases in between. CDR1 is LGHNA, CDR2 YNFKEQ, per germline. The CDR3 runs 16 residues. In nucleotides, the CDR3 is TGTGCCAGCAGCCAAGCGCCGGGGGGCCAGGGAGATACGCAGTATTTT. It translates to CASSQAPGGQGDTQYF.

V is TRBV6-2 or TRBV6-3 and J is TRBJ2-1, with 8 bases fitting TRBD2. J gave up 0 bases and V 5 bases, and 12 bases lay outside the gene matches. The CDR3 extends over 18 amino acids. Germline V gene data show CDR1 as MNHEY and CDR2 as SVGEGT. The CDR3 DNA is TGTGCCAGCAGTATCACTAGCGGAGCATTGAGCTCCTACAATGAGCAGTTCTTC. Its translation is CASSITSGALSSYNEQFF.

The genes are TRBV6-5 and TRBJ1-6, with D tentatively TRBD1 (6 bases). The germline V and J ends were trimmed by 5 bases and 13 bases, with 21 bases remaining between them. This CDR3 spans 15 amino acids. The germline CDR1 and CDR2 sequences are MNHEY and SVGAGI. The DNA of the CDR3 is TGTGCCAGCAGTCGCCGACAGGACCCGGATGGGCCCCTCCACTTT. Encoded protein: CASSRRQDPDGPLHF.

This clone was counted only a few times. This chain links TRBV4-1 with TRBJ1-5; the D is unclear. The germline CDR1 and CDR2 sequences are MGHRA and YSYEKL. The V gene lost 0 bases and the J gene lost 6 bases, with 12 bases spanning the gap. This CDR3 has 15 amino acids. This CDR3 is CASSQDAGIPQPQHF. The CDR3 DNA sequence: TGCGCCAGCAGCCAAGATGCGGGGATCCCTCAGCCCCAGCATTTT.

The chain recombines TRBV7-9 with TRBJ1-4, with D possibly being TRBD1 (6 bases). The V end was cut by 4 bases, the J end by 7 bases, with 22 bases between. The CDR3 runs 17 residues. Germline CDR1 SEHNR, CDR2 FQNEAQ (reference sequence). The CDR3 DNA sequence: TGTGCCAGCAGCTCCAGTGGGACGTTCTTAGGGGGTGAAAAACTGTTTTTT. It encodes CASSSSGTFLGGEKLFF. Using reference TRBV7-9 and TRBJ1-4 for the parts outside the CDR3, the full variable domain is DTGVSQNPRHKITKRGQNVTFRCDPISEHNRLYWYRQTLGQGPEFLTYFQNEAQLEKSRLLSDRFSAERPKGSFSTLEIQRTEQGDSAMYLCASSSSGTFLGGEKLFFGSGTQLSVL.

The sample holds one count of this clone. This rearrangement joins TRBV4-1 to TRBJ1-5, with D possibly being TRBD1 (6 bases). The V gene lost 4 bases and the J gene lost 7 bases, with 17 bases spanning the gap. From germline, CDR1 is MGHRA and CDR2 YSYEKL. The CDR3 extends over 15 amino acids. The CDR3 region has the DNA TGCGCCAGCAGCCCGTGGGGGGCACTACAACAGCCCCAGCATTTT. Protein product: CASSPWGALQQPQHF.

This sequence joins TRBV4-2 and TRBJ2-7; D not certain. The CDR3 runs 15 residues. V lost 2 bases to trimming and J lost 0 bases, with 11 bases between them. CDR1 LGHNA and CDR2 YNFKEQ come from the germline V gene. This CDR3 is CASSQFWSASYEQYF. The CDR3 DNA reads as TGTGCCAGCAGCCAATTCTGGTCGGCCTCCTACGAGCAGTACTTC.

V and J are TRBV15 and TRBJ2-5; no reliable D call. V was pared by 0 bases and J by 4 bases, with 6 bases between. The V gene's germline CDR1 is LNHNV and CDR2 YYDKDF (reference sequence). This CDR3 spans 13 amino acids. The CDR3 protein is CATSRERLETQYF. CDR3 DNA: TGTGCCACCAGCAGAGAACGGTTAGAGACCCAGTACTTC. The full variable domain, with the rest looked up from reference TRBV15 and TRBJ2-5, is DAMVIQNPRYQVTQFGKPVTLSCSQTLNHNVMYWYQQKSSQAPKLLFHYYDKDFNNEADTPDNFQSRRPNTSFCFLDIRSPGLGDTAMYLCATSRERLETQYFGPGTRLLVL.

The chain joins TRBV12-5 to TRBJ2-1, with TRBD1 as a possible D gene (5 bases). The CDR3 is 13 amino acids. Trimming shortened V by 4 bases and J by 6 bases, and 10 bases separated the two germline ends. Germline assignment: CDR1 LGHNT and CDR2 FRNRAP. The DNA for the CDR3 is TGTGCTAGTGGTTCTGACAGTTTCAATGAGCAGTTCTTC. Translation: CASGSDSFNEQFF.

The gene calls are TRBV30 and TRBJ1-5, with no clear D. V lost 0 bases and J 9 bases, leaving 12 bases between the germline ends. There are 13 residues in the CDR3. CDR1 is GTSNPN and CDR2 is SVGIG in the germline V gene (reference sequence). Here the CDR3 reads CAWSVRAGSPQHF. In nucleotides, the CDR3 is TGTGCCTGGAGTGTACGGGCGGGATCGCCCCAGCATTTT.

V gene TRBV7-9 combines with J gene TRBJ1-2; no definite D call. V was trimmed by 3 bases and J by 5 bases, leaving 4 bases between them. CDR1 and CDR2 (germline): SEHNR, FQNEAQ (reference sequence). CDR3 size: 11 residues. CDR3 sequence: CASSFEYGYTF. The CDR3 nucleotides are TGTGCCAGCAGCTTTGAGTATGGCTACACCTTC.